Presented here are 24 T cell receptor beta chains from one specimen sequenced in a study of tumor and adjacent non-tumor tissue in lung cancer. The template was RNA from unsorted bulk tissue. The normal lung tissue was taken more than 3 cm from the tumor edge. A modified ARM-PCR protocol with three rounds of nested PCR amplified TCRbeta. TCRdb used MiXCR to reprocess the multiplex PCR reads, holding one entry per CDR3 protein. The repertoire holds roughly 90,000 distinct CDR3 sequences, with more than 65% as singletons. The sample consisted of distant non-tumor lung tissue. These TCRs come from a woman aged 50 to 65 with non-small cell lung cancer.

In regard to this clonotype: It may be a read error: a sequence one base away is much more abundant. The chain has TRBV5-4 and TRBJ2-3; D not certain. Germline V gene data show CDR1 as SGHNT and CDR2 as YYREEE (reference sequence). CDR3 length: 16 amino acids. CDR3 DNA: TGTGACAGCAGCAGGAAAGAAAACACGAACACAGATACGCAGTATTTT. This gives the protein CDSSRKENTNTDTQYF.

This clonotype was seen at least ten times. The chain recombines TRBV19 with TRBJ2-1; 10 bases line up with TRBD2. Trimming removed 1 base from V and 7 bases from J; junction bases left unmatched: 7. Germline values: CDR1 LNHDA, CDR2 SQIVND (reference sequence). This CDR3 is 16 amino acids long. Here the CDR3 reads CASSIGLAGGQNEQFF. The DNA for the CDR3 is TGTGCCAGTAGTATAGGGTTAGCGGGAGGACAAAATGAGCAGTTCTTC.

For this clonotype: Its ends do not fully match the called genes, so a read error is possible. This chain connects TRBV6-1 to TRBJ2-7; the D gene is possibly TRBD2 (6 bases). Germline values: CDR1 MNHNS, CDR2 SASEGT. There are 13 residues in the CDR3. The CDR3 DNA sequence: TGTGTCAGCAGTGGAGGGACTTGGTTCGGGCAGTACTTC. The encoded protein is CVSSGGTWFGQYF.

This sequence joins TRBV10-2 and TRBJ2-1; TRBD2 matches 13 bases. V was clipped by 9 bases and J by 8 bases; unmatched bases: 13. CDR1 and CDR2 (germline): WSHSY, SAAADI. The CDR3 spans 16 residues. Here the CDR3 DNA reads TGCGCCAGTACTGATACCGGGACTAGCGGGACCGATGAGCAGTTCTTC. This translates into CASTDTGTSGTDEQFF.

A word on this clonotype: A read error may account for a junction end that differs from germline. This sequence joins TRBV6-5 and TRBJ1-2; D remains unclear. Germline CDR1 and CDR2: MNHEY and SVGAGI. This CDR3 spans 11 amino acids. The CDR3 protein is CVSRREGGYTF. DNA for the CDR3: TGTGTCAGCAGGAGAGAGGGAGGCTACACCTTT.

This clonotype is classed as medium-sized (0.01 to 0.1%). The chain links TRBV6-2 or TRBV6-3 to TRBJ2-1; either TRBD1 or TRBD2 may fit D (5 bases each). Per the germline V gene, CDR1 is MNHEY and CDR2 is SVGEGT. Trimming cost V 4 bases and J 8 bases, with 6 bases left between them. This CDR3 spans 11 amino acids. As DNA, the CDR3 is TGTGCCAGCAGTTGGGACGATGAGCAGTTCTTC. It is translated as CASSWDDEQFF.

A remark on this clonotype: A read error is likely, as this CDR3 ends without the conserved phenylalanine or tryptophan. The DNA is omitted, as the CDR3 cannot be located on it reliably, and the CDR3 follows TCRdb's listing. This rearrangement joins TRBV29-1 to TRBJ2-7; TRBD2, as called in the table, went unchecked against the DNA. The CDR3 has 13 amino acids, counting both end residues. CDR1 is SQVTM and CDR2 is ANQGSEA in the germline V gene. CDR3 residues: CSVVRPSKGELYL.

A remark on this clonotype: This may arise from a read error, as a much more abundant clone is one base away. The chain employs TRBV28 and TRBJ2-5, with D possibly matching TRBD2 (6 bases). Germline lookup yields CDR1 MDHEN and CDR2 SYDVKM. The CDR3 runs 13 residues. CDR3 in amino acids: CDSSRTIQETQYF. The CDR3 nucleotides are TGTGACAGCAGCAGGACTATTCAAGAGACCCAGTACTTC.

This clonotype was counted a few times. The rearrangement links TRBV9 to TRBJ2-1, with 8 bases matching TRBD1. Germline assignment: CDR1 SGDLS and CDR2 YYNGEE. The CDR3 spans 15 residues. The J segment lost 7 bases and the V segment lost 2 bases, leaving 8 bases of the junction unmatched. The CDR3 DNA reads as TGTGCCAGCAGCGTGTGGGCAGGGGGCTTAAATGAGCAGTTCTTC. Translated: CASSVWAGGLNEQFF.

This clonotype was counted between two and nine times. One junction end does not reproduce the germline sequence, and a read error may be involved. The chain is built from TRBV4-2 and TRBJ2-1; 9 bases are shared with TRBD2. Germline V gene data show CDR1 as LGHNA and CDR2 as YNFKEQ. The CDR3 sequence is 19 residues long. The CDR3: CASSPLAGEGREGYNEQCF. The CDR3 bases are TGTGCCAGCAGCCCCCTGGCGGGGGAGGGGCGGGAGGGTTACAATGAGCAGTGCTTC.

This clonotype was seen many times. The chain uses TRBV7-8 and TRBJ1-2; 9 nucleotides align to TRBD1. The CDR3 has 15 amino acids. Losses at the gene ends were 5 bases for V and 1 base for J; bases not matched to a gene: 5. Germline-derived CDR1 and CDR2 are SGHVS and FQNEAQ. The CDR3 region has the DNA TGTGCCAGCAGCCCAAGGACAGGGGTTAACTATGGCTACACCTTC. This codes for CASSPRTGVNYGYTF.

This clonotype was seen at least ten times. This chain uses TRBV19 with TRBJ2-1; D uncertain. This CDR3 is built from 15 residues. CDR1 is LNHDA, CDR2 SQIVND, per germline (reference sequence). Trimming pared 1 base from V and 3 bases from J, leaving 10 bases between. CDR3 sequence: CASSIVSPFYNEQFF. The CDR3 DNA reads as TGTGCCAGTAGTATAGTATCCCCGTTCTACAATGAGCAGTTCTTC.

This clonotype appeared once. A junction boundary mismatches the germline segment, possibly from a read error. CDR3 protein: CASSSPGGSAYERYF. In nucleotides, the CDR3 is TGTGCCAGCAGCTCCCCCGGGGGGAGTGCCTACGAGCGGTACTTC. This rearrangement joins TRBV28 to TRBJ2-7, with 7 positions matching TRBD2. This CDR3 is 15 amino acids long. Germline assignment: CDR1 MDHEN and CDR2 SYDVKM. Full variable domain (outside the CDR3, taken from reference TRBV28 and TRBJ2-7): DVKVTQSSRYLVKRTGEKVFLECVQDMDHENMFWYRQDPGLGLRLIYFSYDVKMKEKGDIPEGYSVSREKKERFSLILESASTNQTSMYLCASSSPGGSAYERYFGPGTRLTVT.

On this clonotype: Here the CDR3 omits its conserved ending phenylalanine or tryptophan, so a read error is the likely source. No DNA is shown, since the ends of the CDR3 on it are uncertain; the CDR3 is the one TCRdb lists. The chain links TRBV6-5 to TRBJ2-3. CDR1 MNHEY and CDR2 SVGAGI come from the germline V gene. The CDR3 length is 13 residues, termini included. CDR3 protein: CASSRSLLNTHYY.

The chain uses TRBV20-1 and TRBJ2-1, with 10 bases fitting TRBD2. From germline, CDR1 is DFQATT and CDR2 SNEGSKA (reference sequence). The V and J ends lost 8 bases and 8 bases, in that order; junction bases with no gene match: 9. The CDR3 has 13 residues. CDR3 protein: CSTVPGTSDEQFF. CDR3 DNA sequence: TGCAGTACTGTCCCCGGGACTAGCGATGAGCAGTTCTTC.

Details on this clonotype: Because the CDR3 is missing its conserved closing phenylalanine or tryptophan, this is likely a read error. The DNA is omitted, as the CDR3 cannot be located on it reliably, and the CDR3 follows TCRdb's listing. The chain is built from TRBV11-2 and TRBJ2-1; whether TRBD1, the table's D call, matches the DNA was not checked. Germline loops: CDR1 SGHAT, CDR2 FQNNGV. The CDR3 comprises 16 residues, both ends counted. The CDR3 loop is CASSLEPGQGFTEQLS.

Remarks on this clonotype: The junction differs from germline at one of its ends, possibly a read error. V is TRBV5-5 and J is TRBJ2-1; 13 bases agree with TRBD2. The germline CDR1 and CDR2 sequences are SGHKS and YYEKEE (reference sequence). The CDR3 is 15 residues long. Here the CDR3 reads CASSSGLAGVHSQFF. CDR3 DNA: TGTGCCAGTAGCTCCGGACTAGCGGGAGTTCATTCGCAGTTCTTC. Complete variable domain (other parts from reference TRBV5-5 and TRBJ2-1): DAGVTQSPTHLIKTRGQQVTLRCSPISGHKSVSWYQQVLGQGPQFIFQYYEKEERGRGNFPDRFSARQFPNYSSELNVNALLLGDSALYLCASSSGLAGVHSQFFGPGTRLTVL.

On this clonotype: This is likely a read error, given that the CDR3 carries no conserved phenylalanine or tryptophan at its end. The J gene is TRBJ1-1, the V gene TRBV19; D gene unclear. The CDR3 has 12 residues. The V gene lost 6 bases and the J gene lost 5 bases, with 10 bases spanning the gap. Germline-derived CDR1 and CDR2 are LNHDA and SQIVND (reference sequence). The CDR3 protein is CASSFGRTEAFI. The DNA for the CDR3 is TGTGCCAGTAGCTTCGGGAGGACTGAAGCTTTCATT.

This clonotype was seen at least ten times. This chain joins TRBV4-2 and TRBJ1-1; TRBD1 aligns across 7 bases. V shed 4 bases, J shed 11 bases, and the junction held 16 bases outside the gene matches. The CDR3 runs to 15 residues. Germline CDR1 reads LGHNA; CDR2 reads YNFKEQ. The CDR3, as DNA: TGTGCCAGCAGCCCGAGCTCCGACAGGGACGAAGAGGCTTTCTTT. Its protein product is CASSPSSDRDEEAFF.

On this clonotype itself: One end of the junction varies from germline; a read error may be responsible. The chain couples TRBV29-1 to TRBJ2-1; D call uncertain. Germline CDR1 is SQVTM and CDR2 is ANQGSEA. The CDR3 is 17 residues long. CDR3 loop: CSIEWFGEVTSYNEQFF. CDR3 nucleotides: TGCAGCATTGAATGGTTCGGCGAGGTAACCTCCTACAATGAGCAGTTCTTC.

Concerning this clonotype itself: The CDR3 does not end in the conserved phenylalanine or tryptophan, so this is likely a read error. The chain carries TRBV6-6 and TRBJ2-7; possible D gene TRBD2, 6 bases. In germline, CDR1 is MNHNY, CDR2 SVGAGI (reference sequence). The CDR3 is made up of 14 amino acids. The CDR3 loop is CASTVLAGSDEQYI. The CDR3 DNA reads TGTGCCAGCACCGTCCTGGCGGGATCGGACGAACAGTACATC.

This sequence joins TRBV6-1 and TRBJ1-5; possibly TRBD2 for D (6 bases). The J call may be wrong; the DNA end is better matched by TRBJ2-3. There are 14 residues in the CDR3. The germline V gene has CDR1 MNHNS and CDR2 SASEGT. CDR3 bases: TGTGCCAGCAGTACCTTGGGGGAGGTAGGGCCCCAGTATTTT. This encodes CASSTLGEVGPQYF.

The chain uses TRBV29-1 and TRBJ2-7, with D unresolved. CDR3 length equals 14 residues. V was trimmed by 5 bases and J by 2 bases, leaving 16 bases between them. Germline V gives CDR1 SQVTM, CDR2 ANQGSEA. CDR3: CSVSISGGAYEQYF. The DNA of the CDR3 is TGCAGCGTTAGTATCTCGGGCGGAGCCTACGAGCAGTACTTC.

Notes on this clonotype: Sequence at one end of the junction differs from germline and may be a read error. The chain carries TRBV11-2 and TRBJ2-7; 7 nucleotides agree with TRBD1. Germline CDR1 reads SGHAT; CDR2 reads FQNNGV. There are 14 residues in the CDR3. CDR3: CVTSLVRDSYEQHF. CDR3 in DNA: TGTGTCACCAGCTTAGTTAGGGACAGCTACGAGCAGCACTTC.